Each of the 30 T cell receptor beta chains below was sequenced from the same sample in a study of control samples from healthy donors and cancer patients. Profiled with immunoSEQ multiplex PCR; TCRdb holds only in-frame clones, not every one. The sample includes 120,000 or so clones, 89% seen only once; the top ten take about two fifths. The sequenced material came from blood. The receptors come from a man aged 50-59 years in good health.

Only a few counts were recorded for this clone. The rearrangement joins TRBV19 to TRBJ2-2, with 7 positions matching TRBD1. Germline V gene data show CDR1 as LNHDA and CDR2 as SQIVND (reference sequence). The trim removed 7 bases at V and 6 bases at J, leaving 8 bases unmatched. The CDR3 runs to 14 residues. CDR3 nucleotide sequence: TGTGCCAGTACCCTAGGACAGGTTTCCGGGGAGCTGTTTTTT. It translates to CASTLGQVSGELFF.

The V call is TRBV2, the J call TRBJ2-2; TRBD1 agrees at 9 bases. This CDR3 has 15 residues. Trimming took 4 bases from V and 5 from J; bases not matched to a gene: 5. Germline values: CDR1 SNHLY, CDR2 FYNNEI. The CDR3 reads CASSVEGQGTGELFF. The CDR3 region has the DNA TGTGCCAGCAGTGTCGAAGGACAGGGGACCGGGGAGCTGTTTTTT.

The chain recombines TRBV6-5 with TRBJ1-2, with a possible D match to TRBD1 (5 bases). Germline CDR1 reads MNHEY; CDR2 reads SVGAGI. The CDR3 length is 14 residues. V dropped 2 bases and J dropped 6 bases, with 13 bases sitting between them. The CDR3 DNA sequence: TGTGCCAGCAGTTACAGAGGGGCGCGGGATGGCTACACCTTC. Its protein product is CASSYRGARDGYTF.

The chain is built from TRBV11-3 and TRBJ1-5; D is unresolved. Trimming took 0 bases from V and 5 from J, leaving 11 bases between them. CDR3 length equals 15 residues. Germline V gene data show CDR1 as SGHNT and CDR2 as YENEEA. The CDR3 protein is CASSLDMRLDQPQHF. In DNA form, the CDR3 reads TGTGCCAGCAGCTTAGATATGCGGTTGGATCAGCCCCAGCATTTT.

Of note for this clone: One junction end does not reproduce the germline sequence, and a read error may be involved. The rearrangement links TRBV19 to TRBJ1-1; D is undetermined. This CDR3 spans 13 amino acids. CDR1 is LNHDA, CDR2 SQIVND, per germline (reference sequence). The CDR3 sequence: CASSMSGNTEAFF. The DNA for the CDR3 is TGTGCCAGTAGTATGAGCGGGAACACGGAAGCTTTCTTT.

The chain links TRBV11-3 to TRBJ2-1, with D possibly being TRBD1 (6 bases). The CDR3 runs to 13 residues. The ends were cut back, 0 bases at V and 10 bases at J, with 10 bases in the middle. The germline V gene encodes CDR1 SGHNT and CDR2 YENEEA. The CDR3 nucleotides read TGTGCCAGCAGCTTAGACAGGGGCGGCGAGCAGTTCTTC. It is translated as CASSLDRGGEQFF.

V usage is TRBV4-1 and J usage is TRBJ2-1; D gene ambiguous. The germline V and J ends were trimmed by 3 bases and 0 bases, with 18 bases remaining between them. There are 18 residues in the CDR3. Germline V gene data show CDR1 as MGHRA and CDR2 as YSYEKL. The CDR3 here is CASSQAGLRISSYNEQFF. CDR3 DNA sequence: TGCGCCAGCAGCCAGGCAGGTCTTAGGATTAGCTCCTACAATGAGCAGTTCTTC.

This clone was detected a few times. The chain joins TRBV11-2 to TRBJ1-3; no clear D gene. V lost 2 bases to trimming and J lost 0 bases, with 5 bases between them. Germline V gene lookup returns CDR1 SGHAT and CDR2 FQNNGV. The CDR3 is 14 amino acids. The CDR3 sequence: CASSLMSSGNTIYF. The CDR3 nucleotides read TGTGCCAGCAGCTTAATGAGCTCTGGAAACACCATATATTTT.

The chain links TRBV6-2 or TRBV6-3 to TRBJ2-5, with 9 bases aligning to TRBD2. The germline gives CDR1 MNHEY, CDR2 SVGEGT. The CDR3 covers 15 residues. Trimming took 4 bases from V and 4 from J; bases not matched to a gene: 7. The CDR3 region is CASSSGGGASETQYF. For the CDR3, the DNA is TGTGCCAGCAGTTCTGGCGGGGGGGCCTCAGAGACCCAGTACTTC.

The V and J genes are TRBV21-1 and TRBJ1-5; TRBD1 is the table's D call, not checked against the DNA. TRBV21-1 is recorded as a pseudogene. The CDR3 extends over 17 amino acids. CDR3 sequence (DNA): TGTGCCAGCAATATCGACAGGGGCCCCTATAGCAATCAGCCCCAGCATTTT. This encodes CASNIDRGPYSNQPQHF.

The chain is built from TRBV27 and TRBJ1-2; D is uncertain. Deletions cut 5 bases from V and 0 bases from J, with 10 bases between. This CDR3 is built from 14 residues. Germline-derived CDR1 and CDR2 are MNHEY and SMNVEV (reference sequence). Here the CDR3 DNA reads TGTGCCAGCAGTCCTTACATAGCTAACTATGGCTACACCTTC. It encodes CASSPYIANYGYTF.

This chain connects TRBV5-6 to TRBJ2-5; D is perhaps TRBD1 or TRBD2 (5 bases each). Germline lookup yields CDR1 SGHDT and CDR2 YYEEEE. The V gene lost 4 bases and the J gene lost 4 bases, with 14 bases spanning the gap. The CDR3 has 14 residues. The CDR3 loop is CASSPRGGAETQYF. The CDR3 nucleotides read TGTGCCAGCAGCCCCCGTGGGGGTGCAGAGACCCAGTACTTC.

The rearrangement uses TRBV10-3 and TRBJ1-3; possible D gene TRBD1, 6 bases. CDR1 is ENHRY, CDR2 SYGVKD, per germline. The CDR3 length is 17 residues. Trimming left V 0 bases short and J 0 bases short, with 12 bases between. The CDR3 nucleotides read TGTGCCATCAGTGAGTCGGGGGGCCCGGGCTCTGGAAACACCATATATTTT. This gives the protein CAISESGGPGSGNTIYF.

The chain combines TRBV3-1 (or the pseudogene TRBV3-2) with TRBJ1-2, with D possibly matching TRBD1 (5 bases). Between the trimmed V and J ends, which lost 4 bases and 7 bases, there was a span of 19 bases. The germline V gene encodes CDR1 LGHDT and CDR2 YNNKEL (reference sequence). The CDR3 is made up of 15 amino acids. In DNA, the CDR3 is TGTGCCAGCAGCCTTTCGGGGGGAATCCAGGGTGGCTACACCTTC. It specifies CASSLSGGIQGGYTF.

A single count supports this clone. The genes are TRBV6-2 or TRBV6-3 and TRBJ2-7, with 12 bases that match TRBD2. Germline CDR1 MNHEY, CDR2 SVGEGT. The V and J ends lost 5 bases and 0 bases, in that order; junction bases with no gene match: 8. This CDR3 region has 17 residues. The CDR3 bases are TGTGCCAGCAGTGCACTAGCGGGGGGCCCTAGCTCCTACGAGCAGTACTTC. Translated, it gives CASSALAGGPSSYEQYF.

CDR3 residues: CASSTGLGTDTQYF. The CDR3 DNA follows: TGTGCCAGCTCAACAGGGTTGGGCACAGATACGCAGTATTTT. The chain uses TRBV18 and TRBJ2-3; D perhaps matches TRBD1 (6 bases). V was pared by 5 bases and J by 1 base, with 10 bases between. Germline CDR1 is KGHSH and CDR2 is LQKENI. This CDR3 region has 14 residues.

Here the CDR3 DNA reads TGTGCCAGCAGGGGGGAAAAACTGTTTTTT. Protein: CASRGEKLFF. The genes are TRBV6-5 and TRBJ1-4; no clear D. V was trimmed by 6 bases and J by 8 bases, leaving 4 bases between them. The CDR3 is 10 residues long. Germline V gives CDR1 MNHEY, CDR2 SVGAGI.

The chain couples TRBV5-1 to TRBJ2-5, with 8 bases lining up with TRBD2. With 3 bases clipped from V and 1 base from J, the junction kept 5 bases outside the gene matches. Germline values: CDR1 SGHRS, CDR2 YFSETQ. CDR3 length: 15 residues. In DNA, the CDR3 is TGCGCCAGCAGCTCGACCGGGACTAGCCAAGAGACCCAGTACTTC. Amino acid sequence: CASSSTGTSQETQYF.

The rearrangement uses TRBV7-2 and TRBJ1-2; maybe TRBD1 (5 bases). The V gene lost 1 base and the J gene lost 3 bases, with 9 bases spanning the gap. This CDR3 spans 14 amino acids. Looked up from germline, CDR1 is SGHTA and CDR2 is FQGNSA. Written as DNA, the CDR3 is TGTGCCAGCAGCTTAGGGGGCCTTCACTATGGCTACACCTTC. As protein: CASSLGGLHYGYTF.

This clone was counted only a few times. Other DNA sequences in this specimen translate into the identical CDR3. The CDR3 reads CASRDRGTNTEAFF. Here the CDR3 DNA reads TGTGCCAGCAGGGACAGGGGGACGAACACTGAAGCTTTCTTT. The rearrangement joins TRBV6-5 to TRBJ1-1; 10 nucleotides line up with TRBD1. This CDR3 spans 14 amino acids. V dropped 6 bases and J dropped 1; count of bases not matched to a gene: 2. Looked up from germline, CDR1 is MNHEY and CDR2 is SVGAGI.

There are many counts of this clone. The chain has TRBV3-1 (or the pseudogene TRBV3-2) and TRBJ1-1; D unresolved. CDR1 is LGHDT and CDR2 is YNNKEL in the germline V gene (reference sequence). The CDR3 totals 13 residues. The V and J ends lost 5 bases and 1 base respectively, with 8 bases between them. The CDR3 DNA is TGTGCCAGCAGCTATACTCCGAACACTGAAGCTTTCTTT. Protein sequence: CASSYTPNTEAFF.

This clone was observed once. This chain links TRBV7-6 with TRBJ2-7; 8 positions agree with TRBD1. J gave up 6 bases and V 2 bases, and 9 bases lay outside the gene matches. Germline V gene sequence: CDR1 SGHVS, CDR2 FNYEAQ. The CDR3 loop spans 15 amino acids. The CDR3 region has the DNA TGTGCCAGCAGCTTAAGGCAGGGGGCAGAAGGCGAGCAGTACTTC. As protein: CASSLRQGAEGEQYF. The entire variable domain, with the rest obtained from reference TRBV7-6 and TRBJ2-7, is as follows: GAGVSQSPRYKVTKRGQDVALRCDPISGHVSLYWYRQALGQGPEFLTYFNYEAQQDKSGLPNDRFSAERPEGSISTLTIQRTEQRDSAMYRCASSLRQGAEGEQYFGPGTRLTVT.

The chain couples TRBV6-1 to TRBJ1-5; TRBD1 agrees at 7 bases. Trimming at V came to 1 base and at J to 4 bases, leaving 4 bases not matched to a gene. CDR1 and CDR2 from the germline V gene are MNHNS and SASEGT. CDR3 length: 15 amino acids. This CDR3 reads CASSEVSGGNQPQHF. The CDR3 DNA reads TGTGCCAGCAGTGAAGTGTCAGGGGGGAATCAGCCCCAGCATTTT.

The CDR3 here is CATQTGDSGNTIYF. The DNA of the CDR3 is TGTGCCACCCAGACAGGGGACTCTGGAAACACCATATATTTT. J is TRBJ1-3 and V is TRBV6-4; 8 positions match TRBD1. CDR3 length: 14 amino acids. Per germline, CDR1 MRHNA and CDR2 SNTAGT. After removal of 10 bases from V and 0 bases from J, the junction contained 5 bases not matched to a gene.

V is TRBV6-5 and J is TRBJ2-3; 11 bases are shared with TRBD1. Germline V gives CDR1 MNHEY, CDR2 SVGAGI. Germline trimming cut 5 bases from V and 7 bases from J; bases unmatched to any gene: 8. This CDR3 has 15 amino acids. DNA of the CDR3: TGTGCCAGCAGTCGGGACAGGGGGTCCATAAATACGCAGTATTTT. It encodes CASSRDRGSINTQYF.

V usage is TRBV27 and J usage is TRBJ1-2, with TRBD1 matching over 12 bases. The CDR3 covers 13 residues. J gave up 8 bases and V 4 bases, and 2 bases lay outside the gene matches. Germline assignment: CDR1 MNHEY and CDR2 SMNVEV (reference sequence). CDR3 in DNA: TGTGCCAGCAGTTGGGACAGGGGGCGGGGCTACACCTTC. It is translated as CASSWDRGRGYTF.

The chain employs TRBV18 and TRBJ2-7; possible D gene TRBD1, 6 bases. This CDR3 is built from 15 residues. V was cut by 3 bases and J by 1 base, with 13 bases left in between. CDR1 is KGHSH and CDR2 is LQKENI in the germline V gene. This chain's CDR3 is CASSPLDRSSYEQYF. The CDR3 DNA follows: TGTGCCAGCTCACCCCTAGACAGGTCTTCCTACGAGCAGTACTTC.

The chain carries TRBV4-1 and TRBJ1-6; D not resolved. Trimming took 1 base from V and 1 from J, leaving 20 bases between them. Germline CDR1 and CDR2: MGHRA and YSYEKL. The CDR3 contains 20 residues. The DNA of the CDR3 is TGCGCCAGCAGCCAAGTAGCCCCCAGGAGGGATCGGTCCTATAATTCACCCCTCCACTTT. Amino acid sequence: CASSQVAPRRDRSYNSPLHF.

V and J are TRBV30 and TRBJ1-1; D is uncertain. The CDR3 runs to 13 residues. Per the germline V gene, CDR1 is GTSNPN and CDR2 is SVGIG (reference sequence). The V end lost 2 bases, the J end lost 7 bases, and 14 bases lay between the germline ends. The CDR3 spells CAWSRVGSYEAFF. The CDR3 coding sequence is TGTGCCTGGAGTAGAGTAGGGTCATATGAAGCTTTCTTT.

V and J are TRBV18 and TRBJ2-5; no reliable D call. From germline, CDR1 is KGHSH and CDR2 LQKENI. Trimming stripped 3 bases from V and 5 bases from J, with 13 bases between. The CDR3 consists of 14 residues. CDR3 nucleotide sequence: TGTGCCAGCTCACCGATGGAAGGAAGGGAGACCCAGTACTTC. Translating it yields CASSPMEGRETQYF.